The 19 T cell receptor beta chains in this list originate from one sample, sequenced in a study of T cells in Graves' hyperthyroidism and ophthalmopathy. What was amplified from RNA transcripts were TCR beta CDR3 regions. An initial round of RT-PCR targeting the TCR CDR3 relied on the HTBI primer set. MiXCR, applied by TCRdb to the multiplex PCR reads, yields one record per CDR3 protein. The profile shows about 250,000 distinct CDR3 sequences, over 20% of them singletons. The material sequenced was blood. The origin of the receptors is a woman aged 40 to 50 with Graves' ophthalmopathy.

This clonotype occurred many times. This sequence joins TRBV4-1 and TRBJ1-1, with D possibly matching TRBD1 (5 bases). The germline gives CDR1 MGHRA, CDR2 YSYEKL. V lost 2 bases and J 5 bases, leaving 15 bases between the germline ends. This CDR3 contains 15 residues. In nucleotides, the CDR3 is TGCGCCAGCAGCCAAACCGGGACGGTGAGAACTGAAGCTTTCTTT. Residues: CASSQTGTVRTEAFF.

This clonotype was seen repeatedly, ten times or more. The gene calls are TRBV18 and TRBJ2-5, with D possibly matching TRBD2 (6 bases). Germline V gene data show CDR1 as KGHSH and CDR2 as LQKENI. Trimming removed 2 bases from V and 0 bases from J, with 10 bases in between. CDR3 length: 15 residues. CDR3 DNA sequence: TGTGCCAGCTCACCAATGTGGGGGGACCAAGAGACCCAGTACTTC. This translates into CASSPMWGDQETQYF.

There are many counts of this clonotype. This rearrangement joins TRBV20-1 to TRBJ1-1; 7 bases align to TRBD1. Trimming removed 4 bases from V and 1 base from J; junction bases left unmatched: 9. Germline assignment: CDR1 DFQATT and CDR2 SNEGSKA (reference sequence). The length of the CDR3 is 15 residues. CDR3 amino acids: CSAKDAGTANTEAFF. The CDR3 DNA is TGCAGTGCTAAAGATGCCGGGACAGCGAACACTGAAGCTTTCTTT.

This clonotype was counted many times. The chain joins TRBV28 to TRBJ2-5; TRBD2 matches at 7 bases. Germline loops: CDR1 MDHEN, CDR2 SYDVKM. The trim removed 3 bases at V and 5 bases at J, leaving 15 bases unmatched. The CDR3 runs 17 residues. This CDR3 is CASSLWPLAEEGETQYF. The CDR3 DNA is TGTGCCAGCAGTTTGTGGCCCCTAGCGGAGGAGGGGGAGACCCAGTACTTC.

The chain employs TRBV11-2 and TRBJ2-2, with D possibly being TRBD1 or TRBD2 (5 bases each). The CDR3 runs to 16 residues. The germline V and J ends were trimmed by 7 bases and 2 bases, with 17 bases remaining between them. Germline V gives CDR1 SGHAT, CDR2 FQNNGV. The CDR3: CASTSSTGTNTGELFF. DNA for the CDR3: TGTGCCAGCACCAGTTCGACCGGGACCAACACCGGGGAGCTGTTTTTT.

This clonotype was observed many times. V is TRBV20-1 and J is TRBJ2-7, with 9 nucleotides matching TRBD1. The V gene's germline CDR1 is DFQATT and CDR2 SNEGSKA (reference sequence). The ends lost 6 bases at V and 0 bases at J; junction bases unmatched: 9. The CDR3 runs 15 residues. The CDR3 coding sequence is TGCAGTGCCCCCCCCGGACAGGGGAGCTCCTACGAGCAGTACTTC. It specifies CSAPPGQGSSYEQYF.

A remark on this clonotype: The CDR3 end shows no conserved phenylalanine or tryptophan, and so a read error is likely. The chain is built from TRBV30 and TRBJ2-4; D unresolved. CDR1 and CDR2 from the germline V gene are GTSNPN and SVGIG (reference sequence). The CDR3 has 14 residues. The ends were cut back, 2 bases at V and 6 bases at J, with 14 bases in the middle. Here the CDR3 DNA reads TGTGCCTGGAGTCCCCCCCCGGGCATAAACATTCAGTACTGC. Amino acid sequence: CAWSPPPGINIQYC.

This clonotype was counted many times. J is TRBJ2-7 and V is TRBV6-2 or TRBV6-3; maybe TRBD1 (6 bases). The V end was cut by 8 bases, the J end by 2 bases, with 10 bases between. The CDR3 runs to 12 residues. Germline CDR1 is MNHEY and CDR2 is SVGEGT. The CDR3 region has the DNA TGTGCCAGCGGACAGAGCACCTACGAGCAGTACTTC. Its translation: CASGQSTYEQYF.

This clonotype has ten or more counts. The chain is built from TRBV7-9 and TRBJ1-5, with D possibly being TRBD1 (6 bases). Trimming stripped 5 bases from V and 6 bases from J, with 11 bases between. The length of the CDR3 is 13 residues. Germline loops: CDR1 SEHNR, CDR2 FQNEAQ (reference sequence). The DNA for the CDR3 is TGTGCCAGCAGCAACCAGGGGAGTCAGCCCCAGCATTTT. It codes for CASSNQGSQPQHF.

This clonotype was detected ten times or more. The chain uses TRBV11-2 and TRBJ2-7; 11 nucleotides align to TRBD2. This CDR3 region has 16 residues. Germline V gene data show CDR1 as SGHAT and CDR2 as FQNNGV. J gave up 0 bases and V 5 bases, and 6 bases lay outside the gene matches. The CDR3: CASSLPGLAVSYEQYF. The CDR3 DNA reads TGTGCCAGCAGCCTTCCGGGACTAGCGGTCTCCTACGAGCAGTACTTC.

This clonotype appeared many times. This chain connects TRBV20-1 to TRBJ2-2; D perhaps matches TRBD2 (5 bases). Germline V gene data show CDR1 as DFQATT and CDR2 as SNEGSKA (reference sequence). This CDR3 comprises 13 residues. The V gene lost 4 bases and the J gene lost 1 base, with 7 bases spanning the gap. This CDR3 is CSAKAGNTGELFF. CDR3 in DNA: TGCAGTGCTAAGGCGGGGAACACCGGGGAGCTGTTTTTT.

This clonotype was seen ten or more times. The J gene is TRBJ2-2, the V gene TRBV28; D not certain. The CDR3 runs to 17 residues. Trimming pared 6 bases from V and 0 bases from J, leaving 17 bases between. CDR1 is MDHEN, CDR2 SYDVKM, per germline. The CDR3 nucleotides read TGTGCCAGCAGGAGCCCGACGGCCACCGCGAACACCGGGGAGCTGTTTTTT. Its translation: CASRSPTATANTGELFF.

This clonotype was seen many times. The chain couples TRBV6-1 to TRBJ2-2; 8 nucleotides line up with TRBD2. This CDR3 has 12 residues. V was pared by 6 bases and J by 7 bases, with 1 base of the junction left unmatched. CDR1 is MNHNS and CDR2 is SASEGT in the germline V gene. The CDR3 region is CASSGGVGELFF. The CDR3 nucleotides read TGTGCCAGCAGCGGGGGGGTCGGGGAGCTGTTTTTT.

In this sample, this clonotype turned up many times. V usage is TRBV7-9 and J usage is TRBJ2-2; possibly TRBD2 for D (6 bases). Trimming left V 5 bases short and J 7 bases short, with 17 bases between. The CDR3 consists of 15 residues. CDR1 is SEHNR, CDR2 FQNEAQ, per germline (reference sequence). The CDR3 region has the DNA TGTGCCAGCAGCCTTCTAGCGACAAAAAACGGGGAGCTGTTTTTT. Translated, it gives CASSLLATKNGELFF.

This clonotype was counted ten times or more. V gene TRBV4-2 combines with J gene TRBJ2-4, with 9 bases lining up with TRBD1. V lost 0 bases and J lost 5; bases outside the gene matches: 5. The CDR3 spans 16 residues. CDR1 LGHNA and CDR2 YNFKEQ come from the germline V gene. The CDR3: CASSQDLNRGQNIQYF. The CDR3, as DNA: TGTGCCAGCAGCCAAGATTTAAACAGGGGGCAAAACATTCAGTACTTC.

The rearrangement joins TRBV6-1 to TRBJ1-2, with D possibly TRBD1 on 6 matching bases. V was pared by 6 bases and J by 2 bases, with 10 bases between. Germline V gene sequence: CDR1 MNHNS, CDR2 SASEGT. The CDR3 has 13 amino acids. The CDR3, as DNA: TGTGCCAGCAGCCGGGGGGCGAACTATGGCTACACCTTC. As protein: CASSRGANYGYTF.

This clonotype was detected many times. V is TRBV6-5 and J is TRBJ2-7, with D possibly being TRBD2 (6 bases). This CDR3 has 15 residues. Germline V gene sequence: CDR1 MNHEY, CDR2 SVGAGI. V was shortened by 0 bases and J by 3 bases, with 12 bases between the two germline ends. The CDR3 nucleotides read TGTGCCAGCAGTTACTCGTGGGGCGGGGTCTACGAGCAGTACTTC. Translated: CASSYSWGGVYEQYF.

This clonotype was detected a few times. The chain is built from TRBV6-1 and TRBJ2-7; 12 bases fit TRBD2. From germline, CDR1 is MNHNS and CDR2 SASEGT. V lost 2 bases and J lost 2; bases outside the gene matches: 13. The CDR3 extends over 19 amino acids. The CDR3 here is CASSEPRTSGTFLPYEQYF. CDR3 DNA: TGTGCCAGCAGTGAACCGCGGACTAGCGGGACCTTCCTCCCCTACGAGCAGTACTTC.

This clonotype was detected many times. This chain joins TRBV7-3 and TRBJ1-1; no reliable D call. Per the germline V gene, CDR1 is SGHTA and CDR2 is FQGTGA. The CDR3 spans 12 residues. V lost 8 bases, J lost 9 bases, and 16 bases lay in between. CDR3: CASGDGISKAFF. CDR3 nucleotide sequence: TGTGCCAGCGGCGACGGGATCTCAAAAGCTTTCTTT. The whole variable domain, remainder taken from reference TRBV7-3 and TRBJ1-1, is GAGVSQTPSNKVTEKGKYVELRCDPISGHTALYWYRQSLGQGPEFLIYFQGTGAADDSGLPNDRFFAVRPEGSVSTLKIQRTERGDSAVYLCASGDGISKAFFGQGTRLTVV.